This T cell receptor beta chain was observed in a study of CD8 T cells in Susac syndrome. Findings of the study overall: The authors acknowledged that their TCR sequencing and HLA analysis involved a relatively small number of individuals.

The RNA, about 0.45 to 1 ug, was put through reverse transcription using random hexamers. TCRdb fed the immunoSEQ multiplex PCR reads into MiXCR, producing one record per CDR3 protein. This table holds fewer than 200,000 distinct CDR3 sequences, roughly 92% found once. The T cells that were sequenced for TCR beta were CD8+ and CD4+ cells from blood. TEMRA cells were enriched by FACS, while CD8+ and CD4+ T cells were obtained through a negative isolation that was performed magnetically. On this clonotype: Antigen unknown.

Germline V lookup: CDR1 LGHNA, CDR2 YSLEER. CDR3 size: 19 residues. Trimming stripped 0 bases from V and 0 bases from J, with 15 bases between. This TCR derives from a human donor in good health. Specimen: CD4+ T cells from PBMCs. The rearrangement uses TRBV4-3 and TRBJ2-6, with D possibly being TRBD1 or TRBD2 (7 bases each). The CDR3 here is CASSQDLQGGGSGANVLTF. In DNA form, the CDR3 reads TGCGCCAGCAGCCAAGACCTCCAGGGGGGGGGCTCTGGGGCCAACGTCCTGACTTTC.